Following are 15 T cell receptor beta chains from one sample sequenced in a study of blood T cell repertoires in COVID-19. Sequenced by immunoSEQ multiplex PCR; TCRdb stores in-frame clones only, minus some. The sample records 350,000 to 550,000 clones, about 85% being singletons. Sequenced sample: PBMCs or T cells enriched from blood (not recorded which). The receptors were sampled from a woman between 18 and 30 years old with acute COVID-19.

The sample holds a few counts of this clone. The DNA of the CDR3 is TGTGCCAGCAGTGAATTTGGGCCGAACTACGAGCAGTACTTC. As protein: CASSEFGPNYEQYF. V and J are TRBV25-1 and TRBJ2-7; D not resolved. V lost 1 base and J 3 bases, leaving 10 bases between the germline ends. The CDR3 has 14 residues. The germline V gene encodes CDR1 MGHDK and CDR2 SYGVNS.

V and J are TRBV18 and TRBJ1-3; no clear D gene. Looked up from germline, CDR1 is KGHSH and CDR2 is LQKENI. The CDR3 contains 17 residues. Trimming removed 1 base from V and 4 bases from J, with 17 bases in between. CDR3 residues: CASSPRFGLDSGNTIYF. The CDR3 bases are TGTGCCAGCTCACCACGGTTCGGTTTAGATTCCGGAAACACCATATATTTT.

The gene calls are TRBV5-6 and TRBJ2-1, with TRBD2 matching 10 bases. The CDR3 is 14 amino acids. The germline gives CDR1 SGHDT, CDR2 YYEEEE. V was pared by 7 bases and J by 2 bases, with 3 bases of the junction left unmatched. CDR3 sequence: CASGLAGAYNEQFF. The CDR3 DNA follows: TGTGCCAGCGGTCTAGCGGGAGCCTACAATGAGCAGTTCTTC.

The V call is TRBV7-7, the J call TRBJ2-2; possible D gene TRBD1, 5 bases. This CDR3 is built from 15 residues. The germline CDR1 and CDR2 sequences are SSHAT and FNYEAQ (reference sequence). V was clipped by 3 bases and J by 4 bases, with 12 bases between them. The CDR3 reads CASSLGPSGTGELFF. CDR3 bases: TGTGCCAGCAGCTTGGGGCCGTCTGGCACCGGGGAGCTGTTTTTT.

The J gene is TRBJ2-7, the V gene TRBV3-1 (or the pseudogene TRBV3-2); 9 nucleotides match TRBD2. The CDR3 extends over 17 amino acids. V lost 4 bases and J lost 5; bases outside the gene matches: 15. Germline V CDR1 and CDR2: LGHDT, YNNKEL (reference sequence). The CDR3 DNA is TGTGCCAGCAGCCGGATACGGGGGACTAGCTTGGGCAACGAGCAGTACTTC. Its translation: CASSRIRGTSLGNEQYF.

V and J are TRBV28 and TRBJ2-4; TRBD2 matches 8 bases. The CDR3 totals 16 residues. J gave up 4 bases and V 2 bases, and 7 bases lay outside the gene matches. CDR1 is MDHEN and CDR2 is SYDVKM in the germline V gene. The CDR3 protein is CASSLTVAGSKNIQYF. The CDR3 DNA reads TGTGCCAGCAGTTTAACCGTAGCGGGGAGTAAAAACATTCAGTACTTC. Combining the CDR3 with reference TRBV28 and TRBJ2-4 gives the whole variable domain DVKVTQSSRYLVKRTGEKVFLECVQDMDHENMFWYRQDPGLGLRLIYFSYDVKMKEKGDIPEGYSVSREKKERFSLILESASTNQTSMYLCASSLTVAGSKNIQYFGAGTRLSVL.

In this sample, this clone turned up once. V and J are TRBV24-1 and TRBJ1-2; D uncertain. This CDR3 comprises 14 residues. Germline-derived CDR1 and CDR2 are KGHDR and SFDVKD. Trimming took off 4 bases at V and 8 bases at J, with 16 bases between the two ends. The CDR3 spells CATSEAGEAVGYTF. CDR3 coding DNA: TGTGCCACCAGTGAGGCCGGTGAGGCCGTGGGCTACACCTTC.

The chain uses TRBV5-6 and TRBJ2-4; D is perhaps TRBD2 (6 bases). The CDR3 runs to 14 residues. Germline V CDR1 and CDR2: SGHDT, YYEEEE. V lost 0 bases to trimming and J lost 3 bases, with 7 bases between them. CDR3 amino acids: CASSLGLGKNIQYF. The DNA for the CDR3 is TGTGCCAGCAGCTTGGGACTAGGCAAAAACATTCAGTACTTC.

The V and J genes are TRBV5-1 and TRBJ2-5; a possible D gene is TRBD1 (5 bases). The V gene lost 3 bases and the J gene lost 5 bases, with 11 bases spanning the gap. CDR1 is SGHRS and CDR2 is YFSETQ in the germline V gene. The CDR3 contains 13 residues. DNA of the CDR3: TGCGCCAGCAGCTCGGACAACGTGGAGACCCAGTACTTC. This gives the protein CASSSDNVETQYF.

The count of this clone is one. The chain has TRBV7-8 and TRBJ2-7, with 7 nucleotides matching TRBD1. The germline V gene encodes CDR1 SGHVS and CDR2 FQNEAQ. This CDR3 has 15 amino acids. With V trimmed by 5 bases and J by 4 bases, 11 bases remained unmatched. CDR3: CASSRGGPQGYEQYF. The DNA for the CDR3 is TGTGCCAGCAGCCGAGGGGGCCCACAGGGGTACGAGCAGTACTTC.

This clone came up once. The chain employs TRBV6-5 and TRBJ1-2, with 8 bases fitting TRBD1. The CDR3 sequence is 16 residues long. The J segment lost 4 bases and the V segment lost 2 bases, leaving 9 bases of the junction unmatched. Germline lookup yields CDR1 MNHEY and CDR2 SVGAGI. The CDR3 DNA reads TGTGCCAGCAGTTACGGGCAGGGGGCGATTCTCTATGGCTACACCTTC. The encoded protein is CASSYGQGAILYGYTF.

The chain has TRBV5-1 and TRBJ2-4, with TRBD2 as a possible D gene (6 bases). Trimming left V 0 bases short and J 2 bases short, with 12 bases between. The germline CDR1 and CDR2 sequences are SGHRS and YFSETQ. The CDR3 has 16 amino acids. The CDR3 bases are TGCGCCAGCAGCTTGGGGGGCGGGAATTCCAAAAACATTCAGTACTTC. The encoded protein is CASSLGGGNSKNIQYF.

The chain has TRBV18 and TRBJ1-1; TRBD1 is a possible D gene (6 bases). The germline CDR1 and CDR2 sequences are KGHSH and LQKENI. V was trimmed by 5 bases and J by 4 bases, leaving 14 bases between them. This CDR3 has 14 amino acids. The DNA of the CDR3 is TGTGCCAGCTCAGCCCAGGGGAGTCTCACTGAAGCTTTCTTT. Amino acid sequence: CASSAQGSLTEAFF.

This clone was seen only a few times. The chain recombines TRBV28 with TRBJ2-3; 10 bases agree with TRBD1. V shed 5 bases and J 0 bases; nucleotides not matched to a gene: 11. CDR3 length: 18 residues. CDR1 is MDHEN, CDR2 SYDVKM, per germline. The CDR3 DNA follows: TGTGCCAGCAGTAGCGGACAGGGGGTTCGGGCAAGCACAGATACGCAGTATTTT. Its translation is CASSSGQGVRASTDTQYF.

The chain carries TRBV4-3 and TRBJ1-1; maybe TRBD1 (5 bases). V lost 0 bases and J 3 bases, leaving 17 bases between the germline ends. Per the germline V gene, CDR1 is LGHNA and CDR2 is YSLEER. CDR3 length: 17 amino acids. The CDR3 bases are TGCGCCAGCAGCCAAGATCGGAAGGACATCTACTACACTGAAGCTTTCTTT. This gives the protein CASSQDRKDIYYTEAFF.